Listed below are T cell receptor beta chains from one sample, sequenced in a study of T cell repertoires in cytomegalovirus infection. TCRdb passed the reads through MiXCR, listing each CDR3 protein once. The table records almost 550,000 distinct CDR3 sequences, approximately 15% of them present only once. Sample: CD8+ T cells from PBMCs. These receptors were taken from a human donor in good health (CMV status not recorded). Some clones in this sample may be carry-over from other donors' samples. CDR3s include the opening cysteine and the closing phenylalanine or tryptophan. D genes are given only for firm matches. Rows give clone size only sometimes, using once, few, many, or a class for an expanded clone.

>.|TRBV13|TRBJ1-3|.
TGTGCCAGCGGGGGCACTGGAAACACCATATATTTT
CASGGTGNTIYF
>TRBD1|TRBV27|TRBJ1-1|few
TGTGCCAGCAGTTTATCGGCAGGGGGGACTGAAGCTTTCTTT
CASSLSAGGTEAFF
>.|TRBV9|TRBJ2-1|few
TGTGCCAGCAGTGCAGTTACTTCCTACAATGAGCAGTTCTTC
CASSAVTSYNEQFF
>.|TRBV7-9|TRBJ2-3|.
TGTGCCAGCAGTAAGAAGGGTCGCACAGATACGCAGTATTTT
CASSKKGRTDTQYF
>TRBD2|TRBV6-5|TRBJ2-3|few
TGTGCCAGCACCTCTAGCGGGAGGGCCTTAGATACGCAGTATTTT
CASTSSGRALDTQYF
>.|TRBV27|TRBJ1-2|.
TGTGCCAGCAGTAACCACAGGGATGGCTACACCTTC
CASSNHRDGYTF
>TRBD2|TRBV7-9|TRBJ2-5|many
TGTGCCAGCAGCTTGCCCCCGGGAGGGGGAGAGACCCAGTACTTC
CASSLPPGGGETQYF
>.|TRBV7-6|TRBJ2-1|many
TGTGCCAGCAGCTTAGGGGGGGGCCGGCAGAATGAGCAGTTCTTC
CASSLGGGRQNEQFF
>.|TRBV5-6|TRBJ1-1|once
TGTGCCAGCAGGGCTACAGGGCTGAACACTGAAGCTTTCTTT
CASRATGLNTEAFF
>TRBD2|TRBV4-2|TRBJ2-7|many
TGTGCCAGCAGCGCCCGGACTAGCGGGGTCTCCTACGAGCAGTACTTC
CASSARTSGVSYEQYF
>.|TRBV7-8|TRBJ1-1|many
TGTGCCAGCAGCTTAGAGAAGACTGAAGCTTTCTTT
CASSLEKTEAFF
>.|TRBV7-8|TRBJ2-5|many
TGTGCCAGCAGCCCTGGGACTCCTCGGAGGGAGACCCAGTACTTC
CASSPGTPRRETQYF
>.|TRBV7-9|TRBJ1-1|.
TGTGCCAGCAGCTTAGAATTAGGGGGGACGAGACTTGCTTTCTTT
CASSLELGGTRLAFF
>TRBD1|TRBV13|TRBJ1-2|.
TGTGCCAGCAGCTCCGACAGGGAGGACTATGGCTACACCTTC
CASSSDREDYGYTF
>.|TRBV19|TRBJ2-2|.
TGTGCCACTTCGGGGCCCTACACCGGGGAGCTGTTTTTT
CATSGPYTGELFF
>.|TRBV7-9|TRBJ2-2|few
TGTGCCAGCAGCTTAGATGAGGACTCCGCGAACACCGGGGAGCTGTTTTTT
CASSLDEDSANTGELFF
>TRBD1|TRBV6-1|TRBJ1-5|many
TGTGCCAGCAGTGATCCGACAGGGGGGAACAATCAGCCCCAGCATTTT
CASSDPTGGNNQPQHF
>.|TRBV4-1|TRBJ2-3|.
TGCGCCAGCAGCCAATCTCTTACGGATACGCAGTATTTT
CASSQSLTDTQYF
>.|TRBV20-1|TRBJ1-5|.
TGCAGTGCTAGAGACTCGGGGGGCAATCGTTTCAGCAATCAGCCCCAGCATTTT
CSARDSGGNRFSNQPQHF
>TRBD1|TRBV6-5|TRBJ2-4|many
TGTGCCAGCAGTTACGGACAGGGACTGAGAGCCAAAAACATTCAGTACTTC
CASSYGQGLRAKNIQYF
>.|TRBV28|TRBJ1-1|.
TGTGCCAGCAGTCCCCGGGCCAGTAACACTGAAGCTTTCTTT
CASSPRASNTEAFF
>TRBD1|TRBV7-3|TRBJ2-7|many
TGTGCCAGCAGCCAAACAGGGGGCAACGAGCAGTACTTC
CASSQTGGNEQYF
>.|TRBV10-2|TRBJ2-1|few
TGCGCCAGCAGTGAGCCAGGAAATGAGCAGTTCTTC
CASSEPGNEQFF
>TRBD1|TRBV9|TRBJ1-2|few
TGTGCCAGCAGCGTAGACACAGGGGAGGAACTGTTCTATGGCTACACCTTC
CASSVDTGEELFYGYTF
>.|TRBV15|TRBJ1-2|.
TGTGCCACCAGCCCCGGGAGGACTTATGGCTACACCTTC
CATSPGRTYGYTF
>TRBD1|TRBV5-4|TRBJ2-7|.
TGTGCCAGCAGCCCGGCAGGGGGACACTACGAGCAGTACTTC
CASSPAGGHYEQYF
>.|TRBV4-1|TRBJ2-1|.
TGCGCCAGCAGCCAAAATTCCGGGTTCTACAATGAGCAGTTCTTC
CASSQNSGFYNEQFF
>TRBD1|TRBV7-9|TRBJ2-7|many
TGTGCCAGCAGCTTTCCGCCGGGACAGGACTACGAGCAGTACTTC
CASSFPPGQDYEQYF
>.|TRBV10-3|TRBJ2-3|many
TGTGCCACCGGTCGTTGGGAGCGGAGCACAGATACGCAGTATTTT
CATGRWERSTDTQYF
>.|TRBV4-2|TRBJ1-5|.
TGTGCCAGCAGCCAAGATGAACTTGGGCTATCGGGGTTTAGCAATCAGCCCCAGCATTTT
CASSQDELGLSGFSNQPQHF
>.|TRBV29-1|TRBJ2-1|few
TGCAGCGTTGAAAACCCAGATGAGCAGTTCTTC
CSVENPDEQFF
>TRBD2|TRBV5-1|TRBJ2-1|few
TGCGCCAGCAGCTTAGCCGGGGGGGCAGCAATGAAAAATGAGCAGTTCTTC
CASSLAGGAAMKNEQFF
>TRBD1|TRBV4-1|TRBJ1-3|.
TGTGCCAGCAGCCAATTTACGACAGGGGTAGAGAGAGGAAACACCATATCTTTT
CASSQFTTGVERGNTISF
>.|TRBV7-2|TRBJ2-3|many
TGTGCCAGCAGCTTCGCGGACAGTTCTAGCACAGATACGCAGTATTTT
CASSFADSSSTDTQYF
>.|TRBV9|TRBJ2-3|.
TGTGCCAGCAGCTCCCTAGGGGGGCCCGGGAATACGCAGTATTTT
CASSSLGGPGNTQYF
>TRBD2|TRBV9|TRBJ2-1|.
TGTGCCAGCAGCGTCCGTAGCGGGGGAAGCTCCTACAATGAGCAGTTCTTC
CASSVRSGGSSYNEQFF
>TRBD1|TRBV15|TRBJ2-3|.
TGTGCCACCAGCACAGTAGACAGGGGGCGTACAGATACGCAGTATTTT
CATSTVDRGRTDTQYF
>.|TRBV4-2|TRBJ2-3|many
TGTGCCAGCAGCAGACTGATTCCGAGGGCAGATACGCAGTATTTT
CASSRLIPRADTQYF
>TRBD2|TRBV7-9|TRBJ2-1|few
TGTGCCGGATCGCGGGAGGCTGCCTACAATGAGCAGTTCTTC
CAGSREAAYNEQFF
>.|TRBV11-2|TRBJ2-7|many
TGTGCCAGCAGCTTAGATCGAGGACCTACCTACGAGCAGTACTTC
CASSLDRGPTYEQYF
>.|TRBV11-1|TRBJ2-1|many
TGTGCCAGCAGCCGGGACTTACGCAATGAGCAGTTCTTC
CASSRDLRNEQFF
>.|TRBV14|TRBJ2-7|many
TGTGCCAGCAGCCACCGGACGGGATACGAGCAGTACTTC
CASSHRTGYEQYF
>TRBD2|TRBV7-9|TRBJ2-2|many
TGTGCCAGCAGCTCCGGGGGGGGTCCCGGGGAGCTGTTTTTT
CASSSGGGPGELFF
>TRBD1|TRBV4-1|TRBJ1-1|many
TGCGCCAGCAGCCAAGAGGTAGGGACAGCCCTGAACACTGAAGCTTTCTTT
CASSQEVGTALNTEAFF
>TRBD1|TRBV12-3/TRBV12-4|TRBJ1-2|.
TGTGCCAGCAGTTGGTTCAGGGGGGACTATGGCTACACCTTC
CASSWFRGDYGYTF
>.|TRBV5-1|TRBJ1-2|few
TGCGCCAGCAGCTTGTTCTCGATTGGCTACACCTTC
CASSLFSIGYTF